The 6 T cell receptor beta chains in this list originate from one sample, sequenced in a study of blood T cell repertoires in COVID-19. TCRdb's copy holds only in-frame clones and misses some; the assay was immunoSEQ multiplex PCR. The data show about 250,000 clones, over 75% seen once. Sequencing was performed on PBMCs or T cells enriched from blood (not recorded which). Source of these receptors: a man younger than 35 who had recovered from COVID-19.

This chain uses TRBV5-1 with TRBJ2-2; 14 nucleotides agree with TRBD2. The CDR3 is 18 residues long. The V segment lost 0 bases and the J segment 4 bases; nucleotides outside the gene matches: 5. Germline assignment: CDR1 SGHRS and CDR2 YFSETQ. The CDR3 is CASSLAGTSGSTTGELFF. DNA of the CDR3: TGCGCCAGCAGCTTGGCGGGGACTAGCGGGAGTACCACCGGGGAGCTGTTTTTT. The whole variable domain, remainder taken from reference TRBV5-1 and TRBJ2-2, is KAGVTQTPRYLIKTRGQQVTLSCSPISGHRSVSWYQQTPGQGLQFLFEYFSETQRNKGNFPGRFSGRQFSNSRSEMNVSTLELGDSALYLCASSLAGTSGSTTGELFFGEGSRLTVL.

The chain links TRBV6-5 to TRBJ1-5; possibly TRBD1 for D (6 bases). This CDR3 is 13 amino acids long. Trimming stripped 5 bases from V and 7 bases from J, with 12 bases between. Per the germline V gene, CDR1 is MNHEY and CDR2 is SVGAGI. The CDR3 nucleotides read TGTGCCAGCAGTATCCAGGACAGCCAGCCCCAGCATTTT. Protein: CASSIQDSQPQHF.

V is TRBV7-9 and J is TRBJ1-1; possibly TRBD1 for D (5 bases). CDR1 is SEHNR and CDR2 is FQNEAQ in the germline V gene (reference sequence). This CDR3 has 14 residues. V shed 6 bases and J shed 1 base, with 12 bases lying between them. Here the CDR3 reads CASRKGEGNTEAFF. The DNA for the CDR3 is TGTGCCAGCAGAAAAGGGGAGGGGAACACTGAAGCTTTCTTT.

The rearrangement links TRBV19 to TRBJ1-6; D perhaps matches TRBD1 (6 bases). This CDR3 is built from 13 residues. The V gene lost 7 bases and the J gene lost 5 bases, with 9 bases spanning the gap. CDR1 and CDR2 from the germline V gene are LNHDA and SQIVND (reference sequence). The CDR3 region has the DNA TGTGCCAGTACCCGGGACAATAATTCACCCCTCCACTTT. Translation: CASTRDNNSPLHF. The whole variable domain, filled in from reference TRBV19 and TRBJ1-6, reads DGGITQSPKYLFRKEGQNVTLSCEQNLNHDAMYWYRQDPGQGLRLIYYSQIVNDFQKGDIAEGYSVSREKKESFPLTVTSAQKNPTAFYLCASTRDNNSPLHFGNGTRLTVT.

The V call is TRBV30, the J call TRBJ1-6; D is possibly TRBD1 (6 bases). The V gene's germline CDR1 is GTSNPN and CDR2 SVGIG (reference sequence). The CDR3 contains 13 residues. Between the trimmed V and J ends, which lost 3 bases and 7 bases, there was a span of 10 bases. CDR3 sequence reads: CAWRIGGNSPLHF. DNA of the CDR3: TGTGCCTGGAGAATAGGGGGAAATTCACCCCTCCACTTT. Combining the CDR3 with reference TRBV30 and TRBJ1-6 gives the whole variable domain SQTIHQWPATLVQPVGSPLSLECTVEGTSNPNLYWYRQAAGRGLQLLFYSVGIGQISSEVPQNLSASRPQDRQFILSSKKLLLSDSGFYLCAWRIGGNSPLHFGNGTRLTVT.

In this sample, this clone turned up once. The chain joins TRBV29-1 to TRBJ1-4; possible D gene TRBD1, 5 bases. The CDR3 sequence is 14 residues long. The ends were cut back, 7 bases at V and 8 bases at J, with 20 bases in the middle. Germline V gene data show CDR1 as SQVTM and CDR2 as ANQGSEA. The CDR3 DNA reads TGCAGCGCCACGCAGGGCCTCCACGGGGAAAAACTGTTTTTT. Its translation is CSATQGLHGEKLFF.